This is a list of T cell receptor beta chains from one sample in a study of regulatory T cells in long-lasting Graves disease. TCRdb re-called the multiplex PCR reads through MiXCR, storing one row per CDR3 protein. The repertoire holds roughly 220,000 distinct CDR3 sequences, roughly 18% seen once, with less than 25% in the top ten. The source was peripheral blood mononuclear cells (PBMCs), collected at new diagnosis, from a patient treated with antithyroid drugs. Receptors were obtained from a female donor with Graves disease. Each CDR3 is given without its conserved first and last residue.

CDR3 protein: ASFRDTANTGELF
V gene: TRBV6-1
J gene: TRBJ2-2

CDR3 protein: ASSLYGQSEAF
V gene: TRBV7-3
J gene: TRBJ1-1

CDR3 protein: ASGDSYYEQY
V gene: TRBV9
J gene: TRBJ2-7

CDR3 protein: SAHRLMNTEAF
V gene: TRBV29-1
J gene: TRBJ1-1

CDR3 protein: AWDRETGNTIY
V gene: TRBV30
J gene: TRBJ1-3

CDR3 protein: AITPGLAGTDTQY
V gene: TRBV10-3
J gene: TRBJ2-3

CDR3 protein: ASSFGGGETQY
V gene: TRBV12-3/TRBV12-4
J gene: TRBJ2-5

CDR3 protein: SARDPSGNSYEQY
V gene: TRBV20-1
J gene: TRBJ2-7

CDR3 protein: AISEWTGRSYNEQF
V gene: TRBV10-3
J gene: TRBJ2-1

CDR3 protein: ASNRRGVNYGYT
V gene: TRBV12-3/TRBV12-4
J gene: TRBJ1-2

CDR3 protein: ASSSGGRIDTQY
V gene: TRBV7-2
J gene: TRBJ2-3

CDR3 protein: ASSLAIGEGYT
V gene: TRBV12-3/TRBV12-4
J gene: TRBJ1-2

CDR3 protein: ASSLVGQGAYNEQF
V gene: TRBV7-3
J gene: TRBJ2-1

CDR3 protein: AWSVGGLAPPTDTQY
V gene: TRBV30
J gene: TRBJ2-3

CDR3 protein: ASSSWTGEGEKLF
V gene: TRBV28
J gene: TRBJ1-4

CDR3 protein: ASSQVGGQAYEQY
V gene: TRBV4-2
J gene: TRBJ2-7

CDR3 protein: ASSFGLAGVSSYNEQF
V gene: TRBV12-3/TRBV12-4
J gene: TRBJ2-1

CDR3 protein: SVVGIEQF
V gene: TRBV29-1
J gene: TRBJ2-1

CDR3 protein: ASSLSEGVYEQY
V gene: TRBV11-3
J gene: TRBJ2-7

CDR3 protein: ASSVSGGEKLF
V gene: TRBV9
J gene: TRBJ1-4

CDR3 protein: ASSGSVDEQY
V gene: TRBV2
J gene: TRBJ2-7

CDR3 protein: ASSPGTGAGEQY
V gene: TRBV9
J gene: TRBJ2-7

CDR3 protein: AYDRGYTDTQY
V gene: TRBV30
J gene: TRBJ2-3

CDR3 protein: SVEEGVVGQGAEQY
V gene: TRBV29-1
J gene: TRBJ2-7

CDR3 protein: ASSLPGMGTTDTQY
V gene: TRBV28
J gene: TRBJ2-3

CDR3 protein: ASSGQNYGYT
V gene: TRBV9
J gene: TRBJ1-2

CDR3 protein: ASSRGRSNQPQH
V gene: TRBV6-1
J gene: TRBJ1-5

CDR3 protein: ASSPGQGSNYGYT
V gene: TRBV7-8
J gene: TRBJ1-2

CDR3 protein: ASSLLNSDGTYEQY
V gene: TRBV12-3/TRBV12-4
J gene: TRBJ2-7

CDR3 protein: ASSSERGFGYT
V gene: TRBV10-1
J gene: TRBJ1-2

CDR3 protein: ASSIEGIGADTQY
V gene: TRBV19
J gene: TRBJ2-3

CDR3 protein: ASRDGSNYGYT
V gene: TRBV6-1
J gene: TRBJ1-2

CDR3 protein: ASRDFWTEQETQY
V gene: TRBV5-1
J gene: TRBJ2-5

CDR3 protein: AGSSDGLAVAKNIQY
V gene: TRBV19
J gene: TRBJ2-4

CDR3 protein: ASSEYGGRSGYNEQF
V gene: TRBV2
J gene: TRBJ2-1

CDR3 protein: ASSLGAGGLSAKNIQY
V gene: TRBV7-2
J gene: TRBJ2-4

CDR3 protein: SARDPGTGIYNEQF
V gene: TRBV20-1
J gene: TRBJ2-1

CDR3 protein: SARDEDGSWETQY
V gene: TRBV20-1
J gene: TRBJ2-5

CDR3 protein: ASSPNDPGKLF
V gene: TRBV4-1
J gene: TRBJ1-4

CDR3 protein: ASSFTGGAGTGELF
V gene: TRBV5-1
J gene: TRBJ2-2

CDR3 protein: ATSEASGRKNEQF
V gene: TRBV24-1
J gene: TRBJ2-1

CDR3 protein: ASTPGGADTQY
V gene: TRBV7-2
J gene: TRBJ2-3

CDR3 protein: ASRRTGGRGYT
V gene: TRBV28
J gene: TRBJ1-2

CDR3 protein: ASSKDATGEAF
V gene: TRBV6-4
J gene: TRBJ1-1

CDR3 protein: ASSHPYGISNEKLF
V gene: TRBV5-5
J gene: TRBJ1-4

CDR3 protein: ATQGDSNQPQH
V gene: TRBV6-1
J gene: TRBJ1-5

CDR3 protein: ASSLGNEQY
V gene: TRBV28
J gene: TRBJ2-7

CDR3 protein: ASTFRGLTYEQY
V gene: TRBV6-1
J gene: TRBJ2-7

CDR3 protein: ASSFPGLAGGETQY
V gene: TRBV28
J gene: TRBJ2-5

CDR3 protein: ASREGTGGTYEQY
V gene: TRBV28
J gene: TRBJ2-7

CDR3 protein: ASSSTRQPSTRETQY
V gene: TRBV6-2/TRBV6-3
J gene: TRBJ2-5

CDR3 protein: ASSLDGGYNEQF
V gene: TRBV5-1
J gene: TRBJ2-1

CDR3 protein: ASNQGDYGYT
V gene: TRBV6-1
J gene: TRBJ1-2

CDR3 protein: SASSGRVSGRGNEQF
V gene: TRBV20-1
J gene: TRBJ2-1

CDR3 protein: ASSLGDYSGNTIY
V gene: TRBV5-1
J gene: TRBJ1-3

CDR3 protein: ASISDGGGGYEQF
V gene: TRBV6-1
J gene: TRBJ2-1

CDR3 protein: ASSQAGTGAEKLF
V gene: TRBV14
J gene: TRBJ1-4

CDR3 protein: ASRPRDTEAF
V gene: TRBV10-2
J gene: TRBJ1-1

CDR3 protein: ASSQQGGNTEAF
V gene: TRBV14
J gene: TRBJ1-1

CDR3 protein: ASSVGVSLETQY
V gene: TRBV9
J gene: TRBJ2-5